The sequence of this T cell receptor beta chain was determined in a study of T cell responses to AZD1222 COVID-19 vaccine. General study points: Seropositive at baseline were only five or six AZD1222 recipients.

Trimming removed 3 bases from V and 8 bases from J, with 14 bases in between. Germline V lookup: CDR1 SGHRS, CDR2 YFSETQ. The CDR3 totals 13 residues. Profiling relied on immunoSEQ multiplex PCR, and the TCRdb table lists in-frame clones only, not all of them. This table holds fewer than 150,000 clones, 70% to 90% found once. To note about this clone: As yet, its antigen is unknown.

The receptor was isolated from an adult who received the AZD1222 COVID-19 vaccine. Sequenced material: peripheral blood, taken 28 days after the second AZD1222 dose. V and J are TRBV5-1 and TRBJ1-2; D unclear. The CDR3: CASSSVEGYGYTF. Here the CDR3 DNA reads TGCGCCAGCAGCTCAGTAGAAGGATACGGCTACACCTTC.